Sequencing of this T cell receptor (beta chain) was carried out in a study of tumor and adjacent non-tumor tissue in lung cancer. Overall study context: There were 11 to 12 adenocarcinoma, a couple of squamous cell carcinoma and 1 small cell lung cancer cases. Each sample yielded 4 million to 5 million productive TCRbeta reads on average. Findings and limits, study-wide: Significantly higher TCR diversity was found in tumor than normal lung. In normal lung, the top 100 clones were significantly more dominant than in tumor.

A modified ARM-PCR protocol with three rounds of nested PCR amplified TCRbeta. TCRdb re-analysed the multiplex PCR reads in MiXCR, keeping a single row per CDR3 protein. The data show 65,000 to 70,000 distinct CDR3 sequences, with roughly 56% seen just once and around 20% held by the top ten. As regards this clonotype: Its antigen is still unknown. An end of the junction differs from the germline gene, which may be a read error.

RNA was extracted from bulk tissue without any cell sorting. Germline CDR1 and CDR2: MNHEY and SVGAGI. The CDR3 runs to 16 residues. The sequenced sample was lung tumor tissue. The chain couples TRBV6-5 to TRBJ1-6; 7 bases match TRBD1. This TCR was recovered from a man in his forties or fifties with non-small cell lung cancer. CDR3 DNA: TGTGCCAGCAGTCCGACCGACAGGGCGAGTGATTCACCCCTCCAATTT. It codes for CASSPTDRASDSPLQF.